The clone carrying this TCR beta chain was seen once. Its antigen is currently unknown. This entry is derived from a study of glioma-infiltrating T cells. Points from the study as a whole: Tissue-blood divergence was below expectation in non-neoplastic patients, above in gliomas. Very few CDR3 sequences were shared between tissue and blood.

Trimming left V 0 bases short and J 5 bases short, with 10 bases between. The CDR3 loop spans 14 amino acids. Germline CDR1 reads LGHDT; CDR2 reads YNNKEL (reference sequence). Using RNA template, CDR3s of TCR alpha and beta were amplified with iRepertoire arm-PCR. For one-step reverse transcription and amplification, about 90-400 ng of tissue mRNA or PBMC total RNA was used. MiXCR was run by TCRdb on the multiplex PCR reads, yielding one entry per CDR3 protein. The sample carries roughly 20,000 distinct CDR3 sequences, 20% to 25% recorded once. The chain carries TRBV3-1 and TRBJ1-1; D ambiguous. The sequence was collected from a human donor with low-grade glioma or glioblastoma, undergoing nonglioma brain surgery, or in good health (not recorded which). Sequenced input: glioma tissue, nonneoplastic brain tissue, or PBMCs (not recorded which). The CDR3 region has the DNA TGTGCCAGCAGCCAAGAAAGCGGTTATACTGAAGCTTTCTTT. Translation gives CASSQESGYTEAFF.